The 17 T cell receptor beta chains below come from one sample, sequenced in a study of OX40 agonist ivuxolimab in advanced cancers. Profiled with immunoSEQ multiplex PCR; TCRdb holds only in-frame clones, not every one. Seen here are tens of thousands of clones, 75% to 85% observed once, and the top ten hold roughly 4.9%. The sample here was CD4+ or CD8+ T cells sorted from blood, taken in a trial of the OX40 agonist ivuxolimab. These receptors came from an adult with an advanced solid tumor such as melanoma, head and neck, liver or kidney cancer.

CDR3 bases: TGTGCCAGCGCCGTCAGAGGGGCCAACGTCCTGACTTTC. Amino acid sequence: CASAVRGANVLTF. V and J are TRBV2 and TRBJ2-6; D unresolved. V was shortened by 8 bases and J by 4 bases, with 9 bases between the two germline ends. Germline loops: CDR1 SNHLY, CDR2 FYNNEI. The CDR3 sequence is 13 residues long.

This clone is judged medium-sized. The genes are TRBV19 and TRBJ1-4; D is unclear. Germline V lookup: CDR1 LNHDA, CDR2 SQIVND (reference sequence). The V gene lost 6 bases and the J gene lost 5 bases, with 10 bases spanning the gap. The CDR3 has 13 amino acids. The CDR3, as DNA: TGTGCCAGTAGAGTCGGATCAAATGAAAAACTGTTTTTT. Its protein is CASRVGSNEKLFF.

The rearrangement links TRBV9 to TRBJ2-5, with D tentatively TRBD2 (7 bases). Trimming pared 0 bases from V and 2 bases from J, leaving 14 bases between. The CDR3 loop spans 16 amino acids. Germline CDR1 reads SGDLS; CDR2 reads YYNGEE. The CDR3 DNA is TGTGCCAGCAGCGTAGCGGGGGGCCTTTCTCAAGAGACCCAGTACTTC. Translating gives CASSVAGGLSQETQYF.

This chain joins TRBV6-1 and TRBJ1-3; weak D call: TRBD1 (5 bases). Germline V lookup: CDR1 MNHNS, CDR2 SASEGT. The CDR3 sequence is 14 residues long. The ends were cut back, 6 bases at V and 2 bases at J, with 11 bases in the middle. CDR3 amino acids: CASSARDAGNTIYF. The CDR3 bases are TGTGCCAGCAGCGCCCGGGACGCTGGAAACACCATATATTTT.

The chain has TRBV7-9 and TRBJ2-5, with D unclear. V lost 5 bases and J lost 7, with 23 bases in between. Germline assignment: CDR1 SEHNR and CDR2 FQNEAQ (reference sequence). This CDR3 is built from 16 residues. For the CDR3, the DNA is TGTGCCAGCAGCCCCATTCTCCTTACTACATTGGGGACCCAGTACTTC. It is translated as CASSPILLTTLGTQYF. Full variable domain (rest looked up from reference TRBV7-9 and TRBJ2-5): DTGVSQNPRHKITKRGQNVTFRCDPISEHNRLYWYRQTLGQGPEFLTYFQNEAQLEKSRLLSDRFSAERPKGSFSTLEIQRTEQGDSAMYLCASSPILLTTLGTQYFGPGTRLLVL.

This chain links TRBV7-2 with TRBJ1-1, with TRBD1 matching over 7 bases. This CDR3 has 15 residues. The V gene end was trimmed by 5 bases and the J gene end by 4 bases; junction bases not matched to a gene: 10. CDR1 is SGHTA, CDR2 FQGNSA, per germline. The CDR3 DNA reads TGTGCCAGCAGCCCAAGACGACAGGGATCCACTGAAGCTTTCTTT. Amino acid sequence: CASSPRRQGSTEAFF.

This clone appeared a single time. The chain couples TRBV2 to TRBJ2-7; the D is unclear. This CDR3 region has 13 residues. Trimming took off 6 bases at V and 0 bases at J, with 9 bases between the two ends. Germline V lookup: CDR1 SNHLY, CDR2 FYNNEI. CDR3 amino acids: CASRTDGSYEQYF. CDR3 DNA: TGTGCCAGCAGAACCGACGGCTCCTACGAGCAGTACTTC.

The chain combines TRBV6-6 with TRBJ2-7; 7 bases are shared with TRBD1. This CDR3 has 14 residues. Trimming removed 5 bases from V and 2 bases from J; junction bases left unmatched: 6. From germline, CDR1 is MNHNY and CDR2 SVGAGI (reference sequence). CDR3 nucleotides: TGTGCCAGCAGTACCCCGGGACAGCCCTACGAGCAGTACTTC. Residues: CASSTPGQPYEQYF.

V and J are TRBV6-5 and TRBJ2-1; D may be TRBD1 or TRBD2 (5 bases each). CDR1 is MNHEY and CDR2 is SVGAGI in the germline V gene. The CDR3 covers 14 residues. V gave up 6 bases and J gave up 8 bases, with 17 bases separating them. The CDR3 sequence is CASRWGLTGDEQFF. CDR3 nucleotides: TGTGCCAGCAGATGGGGCCTAACCGGGGATGAGCAGTTCTTC.

The V call is TRBV19, the J call TRBJ2-1; D is perhaps TRBD2 (6 bases). Germline V gene lookup returns CDR1 LNHDA and CDR2 SQIVND (reference sequence). This CDR3 has 15 amino acids. V lost 5 bases and J lost 6, with 17 bases in between. The CDR3 DNA sequence: TGTGCCAGTAGTGTCCGTGCGGACTATCTCAATGAGCAGTTCTTC. Translation: CASSVRADYLNEQFF.

There are a few counts of this clone. CDR3 residues: CASSQEQGANEKLFF. Here the CDR3 DNA reads TGCGCCAGCAGCCAAGAACAGGGGGCTAATGAAAAACTGTTTTTT. J is TRBJ1-4 and V is TRBV4-1; TRBD1 aligns across 8 bases. The CDR3 consists of 15 residues. In germline, CDR1 is MGHRA, CDR2 YSYEKL. The ends lost 0 bases at V and 3 bases at J; junction bases unmatched: 0.

This clone was recorded a few times. This chain connects TRBV6-5 to TRBJ1-1; D is possibly TRBD1 (5 bases). Germline V gene sequence: CDR1 MNHEY, CDR2 SVGAGI. V was clipped by 8 bases and J by 1 base, with 11 bases between them. This CDR3 contains 13 residues. The CDR3 protein is CASHTGENTEAFF. CDR3 sequence (DNA): TGTGCCAGCCACACAGGCGAGAACACTGAAGCTTTCTTT.

The V call is TRBV7-2, the J call TRBJ1-4; 8 positions agree with TRBD1. CDR3 length: 14 amino acids. V lost 5 bases and J lost 3; bases outside the gene matches: 2. Germline lookup yields CDR1 SGHTA and CDR2 FQGNSA. The CDR3 region is CASSATGANEKLFF. In DNA, the CDR3 is TGTGCCAGCAGCGCGACAGGGGCTAATGAAAAACTGTTTTTT.

The chain joins TRBV2 to TRBJ1-1; 8 bases fit TRBD1. The CDR3 runs 18 residues. Germline CDR1 SNHLY, CDR2 FYNNEI. V trimming: 4 bases; J trimming: 5 bases; junction bases outside the gene matches: 18. The CDR3 sequence: CASSVEVGQGAGGTEAFF. The CDR3 DNA reads as TGTGCCAGCAGTGTGGAGGTTGGGCAGGGGGCGGGTGGTACTGAAGCTTTCTTT.

V usage is TRBV28 and J usage is TRBJ1-5; 8 bases agree with TRBD1. This CDR3 is 19 amino acids long. Looked up from germline, CDR1 is MDHEN and CDR2 is SYDVKM. V lost 2 bases and J lost 6; bases outside the gene matches: 18. CDR3 coding DNA: TGTGCCAGCAGTTTAGGACATTGGGGGACAGGAGGCGCGCGTCAGCCCCAGCATTTT. Translating it yields CASSLGHWGTGGARQPQHF.

This sequence joins TRBV30 and TRBJ1-6; TRBD1 matches 9 bases. The germline CDR1 and CDR2 sequences are GTSNPN and SVGIG (reference sequence). The CDR3 is 14 amino acids. Trimming cost V 4 bases and J 11 bases; bases outside gene matches: 9. The CDR3 loop is CAWNEQGARAPLHF. Written as DNA, the CDR3 is TGTGCCTGGAACGAACAGGGGGCGAGGGCACCCCTCCACTTT.

The chain couples TRBV29-1 to TRBJ1-1; the D gene is possibly TRBD1 (5 bases). The CDR3 runs 13 residues. Trimming took off 4 bases at V and 1 base at J, with 10 bases between the two ends. CDR1 is SQVTM, CDR2 ANQGSEA, per germline. CDR3 nucleotide sequence: TGCAGCGTTGGCAGGGTTCCGAACACTGAAGCTTTCTTT. Translated: CSVGRVPNTEAFF.